The text below deals with one T cell receptor beta chain. The target antigen is unknown. Sequence at one end of the junction differs from germline and may be a read error. The sample originates from a study of early T cells in non-severe SARS-CoV-2 infection. The overall study: Unsorted whole-blood RNA was sequenced in bulk, leaving chains unpaired.

This CDR3 comprises 14 residues. Individual cDNA molecules were tagged with unique molecular identifiers. TCRdb re-analysed the 5' RACE reads in MiXCR, keeping a single row per CDR3 protein. The table has some 80,000 distinct CDR3 sequences, about 12% seen once. Study observations and caveats: VDJdb matching skewed toward anti-spike CD8 responses, missing private and CD4 specificities.

V gene TRBV12-3 or TRBV12-4 combines with J gene TRBJ2-1; 9 positions match TRBD2. The clonotype was recovered from an adult who was a healthcare worker with PCR-confirmed SARS-CoV-2 infection or an uninfected control (not recorded which). The material sequenced was whole blood. This CDR3 reads CASSLGLAYSEQFF. As DNA, the CDR3 is TGTGCCAGCTCGCTCGGACTAGCGTACAGTGAGCAGTTCTTC.